One sample yielded the 12 T cell receptor beta chains listed below, sequenced in a study of OX40 agonist ivuxolimab in advanced cancers. Data came from immunoSEQ multiplex PCR; TCRdb stores just in-frame clones and leaves some out. The repertoire includes around 63,000 clones, approximately 90% of them detected once, and 10% to 14% sits in the top ten. Sequencing was performed on CD4+ or CD8+ T cells sorted from blood, taken in a trial of the OX40 agonist ivuxolimab. Source of these receptors: an adult with an advanced solid tumor such as melanoma, head and neck, liver or kidney cancer.

The rearrangement links TRBV2 to TRBJ2-7; the D call may be TRBD1 or TRBD2 (6 bases each). This CDR3 region has 16 residues. CDR1 and CDR2 (germline): SNHLY, FYNNEI. V lost 2 bases and J 7 bases, leaving 21 bases between the germline ends. Here the CDR3 reads CASSELGGPKAREQYF. In DNA form, the CDR3 reads TGTGCCAGCAGTGAACTCGGGGGCCCCAAAGCGAGGGAGCAGTACTTC. Full variable domain (rest looked up from reference TRBV2 and TRBJ2-7): EPEVTQTPSHQVTQMGQEVILRCVPISNHLYFYWYRQILGQKVEFLVSFYNNEISEKSEIFDDQFSVERPDGSNFTLKIRSTKLEDSAMYFCASSELGGPKAREQYFGPGTRLTVT.

V and J are TRBV4-1 and TRBJ1-2, with 8 bases matching TRBD1. Per germline, CDR1 MGHRA and CDR2 YSYEKL. After removal of 4 bases from V and 4 bases from J, the junction contained 8 bases not matched to a gene. CDR3 size: 15 residues. CDR3 region: CASSRLGQEGYGYTF. Written as DNA, the CDR3 is TGCGCCAGCAGCCGATTGGGACAGGAGGGCTATGGCTACACCTTC.

CDR3 region: CASSPRTGLAKNIQYF. As DNA, the CDR3 is TGTGCCAGCAGCCCTAGGACAGGGTTAGCCAAAAACATTCAGTACTTC. The chain has TRBV11-3 and TRBJ2-4; 8 nucleotides agree with TRBD1. The germline gives CDR1 SGHNT, CDR2 YENEEA. CDR3 length equals 16 residues. The J segment lost 0 bases and the V segment lost 5 bases, leaving 6 bases of the junction unmatched.

This sequence joins TRBV6-1 and TRBJ1-1; the D is unclear. V was clipped by 3 bases and J by 4 bases, with 9 bases between them. CDR3 size: 13 residues. Germline CDR1 and CDR2: MNHNS and SASEGT. In nucleotides, the CDR3 is TGTGCCAGCAGTGATCGTCCGGCCACTGAAGCTTTCTTT. It is translated as CASSDRPATEAFF.

The chain recombines TRBV10-3 with TRBJ1-2, with 7 nucleotides matching TRBD1. From germline, CDR1 is ENHRY and CDR2 SYGVKD. Losses at the gene ends were 4 bases for V and 1 base for J; bases not matched to a gene: 6. This CDR3 is built from 15 residues. The CDR3 loop is CAISGRGLVNYGYTF. Here the CDR3 DNA reads TGTGCCATCAGTGGAAGGGGGCTGGTTAACTATGGCTACACCTTC.

The chain employs TRBV4-1 and TRBJ1-2; 8 positions match TRBD1. CDR1 and CDR2 (germline): MGHRA, YSYEKL. The ends lost 4 bases at V and 2 bases at J; junction bases unmatched: 6. This CDR3 region has 15 residues. This CDR3 is CASSPRTGPNYGYTF. CDR3 coding DNA: TGCGCCAGCAGCCCCCGGACAGGGCCCAACTATGGCTACACCTTC.

The rearrangement uses TRBV7-2 and TRBJ2-3; D is unclear. CDR3 size: 15 residues. In germline, CDR1 is SGHTA, CDR2 FQGNSA. V lost 2 bases to trimming and J lost 4 bases, with 13 bases between them. CDR3 bases: TGTGCCAGCAGCTTAAGGGCGAGTAGCTCAGATACGCAGTATTTT. Protein: CASSLRASSSDTQYF.

The chain couples TRBV5-8 to TRBJ2-5, with TRBD2 as a possible D gene (6 bases). The J call could be wrong; TRBJ2-7 is a better fit for the DNA end. Germline V lookup: CDR1 SGHTS, CDR2 YDEGEE. The CDR3 totals 16 residues. CDR3 sequence (DNA): TGTGCCAGCAGCTTAAGACGAGGTACGGGCGGGGACGAGCAGTACTTC. The encoded protein is CASSLRRGTGGDEQYF.

The chain recombines TRBV2 with TRBJ2-7; TRBD2 matches 12 bases. The length of the CDR3 is 15 residues. CDR1 and CDR2 from the germline V gene are SNHLY and FYNNEI. The J segment lost 0 bases and the V segment lost 10 bases, leaving 7 bases of the junction unmatched. The CDR3 DNA is TGTGCCACCTCACGGACTAGCGGGACCTCCTACGAGCAGTACTTC. This codes for CATSRTSGTSYEQYF.

The J gene is TRBJ2-5, the V gene TRBV6-4; D not resolved. The ends were cut back, 2 bases at V and 3 bases at J, with 4 bases in the middle. The CDR3 consists of 12 residues. Germline lookup yields CDR1 MRHNA and CDR2 SNTAGT. The DNA of the CDR3 is TGTGCCAGCAGTGACAGGGAAGAGACCCAGTACTTC. Translated, it gives CASSDREETQYF.

This clone was counted once. The chain links TRBV5-1 to TRBJ2-3; 7 bases match TRBD2. Germline CDR1 and CDR2: SGHRS and YFSETQ. V was pared by 4 bases and J by 7 bases, with 12 bases of the junction left unmatched. The CDR3 loop spans 15 amino acids. The CDR3 here is CASSPAGVGRHTQYF. The CDR3 DNA follows: TGCGCCAGCAGCCCGGCGGGAGTGGGGCGGCATACGCAGTATTTT.

V and J are TRBV13 and TRBJ2-1; D call uncertain. CDR1 is PRHDT, CDR2 FYEKMQ, per germline (reference sequence). V lost 6 bases, J lost 8 bases, and 14 bases lay in between. The CDR3 consists of 13 residues. The CDR3: CASRPIIVHEQFF. The CDR3 DNA follows: TGTGCCAGCAGGCCGATTATTGTTCATGAGCAGTTCTTC.